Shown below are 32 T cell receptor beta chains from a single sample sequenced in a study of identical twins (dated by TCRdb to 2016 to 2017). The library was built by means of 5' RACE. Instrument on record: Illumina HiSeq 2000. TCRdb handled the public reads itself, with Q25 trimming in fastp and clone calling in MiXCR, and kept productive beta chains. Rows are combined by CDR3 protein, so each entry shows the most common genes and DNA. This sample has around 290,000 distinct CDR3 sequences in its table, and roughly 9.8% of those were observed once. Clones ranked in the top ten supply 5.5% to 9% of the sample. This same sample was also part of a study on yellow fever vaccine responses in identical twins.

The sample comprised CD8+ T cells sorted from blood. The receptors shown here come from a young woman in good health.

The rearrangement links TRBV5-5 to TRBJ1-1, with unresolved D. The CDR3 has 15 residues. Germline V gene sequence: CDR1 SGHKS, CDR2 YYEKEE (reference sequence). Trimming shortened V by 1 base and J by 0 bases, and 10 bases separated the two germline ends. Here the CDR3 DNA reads TGTGCCAGCAGCTTGTCCTGGGGATTGAACACTGAAGCTTTCTTT. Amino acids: CASSLSWGLNTEAFF.

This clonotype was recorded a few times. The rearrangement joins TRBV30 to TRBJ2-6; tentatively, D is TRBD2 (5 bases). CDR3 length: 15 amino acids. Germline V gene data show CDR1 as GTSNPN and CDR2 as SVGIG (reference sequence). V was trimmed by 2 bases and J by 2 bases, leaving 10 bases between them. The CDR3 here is CAWSSGMPGANVLTF. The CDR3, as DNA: TGTGCCTGGAGTTCGGGGATGCCTGGGGCCAACGTCCTGACTTTC.

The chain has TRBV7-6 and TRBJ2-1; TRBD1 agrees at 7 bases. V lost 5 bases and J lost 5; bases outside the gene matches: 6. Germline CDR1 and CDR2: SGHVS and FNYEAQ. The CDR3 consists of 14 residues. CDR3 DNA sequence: TGTGCCAGCAGCCCAGACAGGGTACACAATGAGCAGTTCTTC. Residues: CASSPDRVHNEQFF.

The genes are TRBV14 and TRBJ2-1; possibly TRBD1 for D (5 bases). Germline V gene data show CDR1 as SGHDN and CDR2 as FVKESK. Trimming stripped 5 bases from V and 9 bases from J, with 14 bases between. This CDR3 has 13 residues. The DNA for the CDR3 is TGTGCCAGCAGCGTCTCAGGGTGGGCTGAGCAGTTCTTC. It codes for CASSVSGWAEQFF. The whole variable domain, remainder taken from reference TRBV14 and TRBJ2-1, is EAGVTQFPSHSVIEKGQTVTLRCDPISGHDNLYWYRRVMGKEIKFLLHFVKESKQDESGMPNNRFLAERTGGTYSTLKVQPAELEDSGVYFCASSVSGWAEQFFGPGTRLTVL.

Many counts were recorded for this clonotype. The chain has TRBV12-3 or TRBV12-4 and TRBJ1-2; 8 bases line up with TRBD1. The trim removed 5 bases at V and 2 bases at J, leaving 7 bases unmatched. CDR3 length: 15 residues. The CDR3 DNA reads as TGTGCCAGCAGTCTGGACAGGGTTTGGAACTATGGCTACACCTTC. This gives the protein CASSLDRVWNYGYTF.

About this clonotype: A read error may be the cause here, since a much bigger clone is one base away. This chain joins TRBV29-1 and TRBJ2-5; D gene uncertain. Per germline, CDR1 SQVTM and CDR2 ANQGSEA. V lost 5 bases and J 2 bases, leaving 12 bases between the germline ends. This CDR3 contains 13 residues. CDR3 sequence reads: CSVPRTLQETQYF. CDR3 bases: TGCAGCGTTCCCCGGACCTTACAAGAGACCCAGTACTTC.

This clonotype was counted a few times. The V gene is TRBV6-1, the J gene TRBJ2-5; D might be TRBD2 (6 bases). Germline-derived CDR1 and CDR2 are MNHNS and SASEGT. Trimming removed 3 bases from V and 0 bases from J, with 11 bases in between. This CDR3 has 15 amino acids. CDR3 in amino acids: CASSEGTSYQETQYF. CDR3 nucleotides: TGTGCCAGCAGTGAGGGGACTTCGTACCAAGAGACCCAGTACTTC.

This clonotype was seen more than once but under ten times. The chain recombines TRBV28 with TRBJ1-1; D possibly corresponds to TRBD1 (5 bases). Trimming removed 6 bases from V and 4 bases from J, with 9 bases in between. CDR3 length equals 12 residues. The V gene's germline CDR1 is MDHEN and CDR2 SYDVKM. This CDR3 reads CASSEGTTEAFF. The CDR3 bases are TGTGCCAGCAGCGAAGGGACCACTGAAGCTTTCTTT.

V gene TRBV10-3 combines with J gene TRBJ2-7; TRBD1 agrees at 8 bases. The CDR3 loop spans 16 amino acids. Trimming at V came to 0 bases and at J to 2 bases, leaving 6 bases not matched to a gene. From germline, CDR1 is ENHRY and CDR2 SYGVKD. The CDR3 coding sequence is TGTGCCATCAGTGAGTCGAGACAGGGGTACGCCTACGAGCAGTACTTC. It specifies CAISESRQGYAYEQYF.

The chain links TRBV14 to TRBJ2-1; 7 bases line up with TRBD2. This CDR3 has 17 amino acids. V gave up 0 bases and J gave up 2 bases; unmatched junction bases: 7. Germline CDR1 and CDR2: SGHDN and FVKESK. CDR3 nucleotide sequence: TGTGCCAGCAGCCAAGATAGGTCTAGCGGTCCCTACAATGAGCAGTTCTTC. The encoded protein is CASSQDRSSGPYNEQFF.

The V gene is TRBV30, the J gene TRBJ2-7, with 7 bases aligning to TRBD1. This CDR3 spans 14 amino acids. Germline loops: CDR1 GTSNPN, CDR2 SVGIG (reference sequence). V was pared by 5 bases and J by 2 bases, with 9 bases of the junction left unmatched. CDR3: CAWGGQGEPYEQYF. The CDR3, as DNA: TGTGCCTGGGGGGGTCAGGGGGAACCCTACGAGCAGTACTTC. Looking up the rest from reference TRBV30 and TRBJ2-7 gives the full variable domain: SQTIHQWPATLVQPVGSPLSLECTVEGTSNPNLYWYRQAAGRGLQLLFYSVGIGQISSEVPQNLSASRPQDRQFILSSKKLLLSDSGFYLCAWGGQGEPYEQYFGPGTRLTVT.

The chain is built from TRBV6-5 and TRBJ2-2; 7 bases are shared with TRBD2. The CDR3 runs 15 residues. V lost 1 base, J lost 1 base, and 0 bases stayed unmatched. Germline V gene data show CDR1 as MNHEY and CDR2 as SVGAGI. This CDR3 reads CASSYLAGNTGELFF. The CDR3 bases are TGTGCCAGCAGTTACTTAGCGGGGAACACCGGGGAGCTGTTTTTT.

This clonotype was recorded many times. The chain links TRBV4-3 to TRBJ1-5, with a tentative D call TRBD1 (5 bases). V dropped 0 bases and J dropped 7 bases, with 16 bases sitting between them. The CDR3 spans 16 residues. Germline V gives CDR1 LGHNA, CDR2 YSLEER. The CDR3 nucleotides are TGCGCCAGCAGCCAAGATACAATCTTGGAGGGGCAGCCCCAGCATTTT. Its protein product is CASSQDTILEGQPQHF.

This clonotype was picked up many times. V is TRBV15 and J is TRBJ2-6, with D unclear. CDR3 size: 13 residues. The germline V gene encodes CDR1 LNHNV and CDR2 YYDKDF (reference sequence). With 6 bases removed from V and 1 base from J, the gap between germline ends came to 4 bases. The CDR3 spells CATRGSGANVLTF. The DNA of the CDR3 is TGTGCCACCAGGGGGTCTGGGGCCAACGTCCTGACTTTC.

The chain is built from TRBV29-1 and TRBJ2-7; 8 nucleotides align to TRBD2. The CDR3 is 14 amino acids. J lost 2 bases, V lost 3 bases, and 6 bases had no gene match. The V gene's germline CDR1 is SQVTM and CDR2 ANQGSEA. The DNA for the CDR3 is TGCAGCGTTGACATAGCGGGGCCCGCCTACGAGCAGTACTTC. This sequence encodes CSVDIAGPAYEQYF.

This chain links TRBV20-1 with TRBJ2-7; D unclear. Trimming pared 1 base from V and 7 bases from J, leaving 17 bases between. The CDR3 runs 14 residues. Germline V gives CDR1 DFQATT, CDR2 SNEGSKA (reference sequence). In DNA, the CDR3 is TGCAGTGCTAGAGCCCACGGAAAAATAGGGGAGCAGTACTTC. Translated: CSARAHGKIGEQYF.

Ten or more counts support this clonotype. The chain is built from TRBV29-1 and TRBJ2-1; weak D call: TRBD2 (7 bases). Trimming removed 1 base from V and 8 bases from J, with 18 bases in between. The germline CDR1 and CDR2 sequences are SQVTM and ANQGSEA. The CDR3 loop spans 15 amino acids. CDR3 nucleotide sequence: TGCAGCGTTGAAGGGGGAGGGGGGGCGCAAGATGAGCAGTTCTTC. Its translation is CSVEGGGGAQDEQFF.

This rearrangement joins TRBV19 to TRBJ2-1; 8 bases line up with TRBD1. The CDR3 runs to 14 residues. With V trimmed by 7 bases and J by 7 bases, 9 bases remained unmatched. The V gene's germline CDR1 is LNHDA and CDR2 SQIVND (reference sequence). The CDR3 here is CASNGPQGANEQFF. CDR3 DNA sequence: TGTGCCAGTAATGGTCCGCAGGGGGCAAATGAGCAGTTCTTC. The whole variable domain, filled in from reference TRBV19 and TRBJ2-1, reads DGGITQSPKYLFRKEGQNVTLSCEQNLNHDAMYWYRQDPGQGLRLIYYSQIVNDFQKGDIAEGYSVSREKKESFPLTVTSAQKNPTAFYLCASNGPQGANEQFFGPGTRLTVL.

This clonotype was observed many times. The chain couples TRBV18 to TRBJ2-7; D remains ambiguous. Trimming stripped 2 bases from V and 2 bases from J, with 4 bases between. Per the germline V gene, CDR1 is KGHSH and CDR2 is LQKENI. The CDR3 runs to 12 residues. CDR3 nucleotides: TGTGCCAGCTCACCAACGACCTACGAGCAGTACTTC. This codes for CASSPTTYEQYF.

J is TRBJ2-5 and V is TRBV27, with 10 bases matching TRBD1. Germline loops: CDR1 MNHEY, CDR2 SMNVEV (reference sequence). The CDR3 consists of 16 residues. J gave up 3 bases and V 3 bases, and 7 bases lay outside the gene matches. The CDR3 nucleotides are TGTGCCAGCAGTTTCCCCCGGACAGGGGGAGAAGAGACCCAGTACTTC. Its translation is CASSFPRTGGEETQYF.

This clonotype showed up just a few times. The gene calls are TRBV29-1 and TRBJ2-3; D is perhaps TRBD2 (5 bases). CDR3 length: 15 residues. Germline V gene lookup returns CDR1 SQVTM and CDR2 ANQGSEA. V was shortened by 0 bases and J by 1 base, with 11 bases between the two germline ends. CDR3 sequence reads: CSVEEWGSGTDTQYF. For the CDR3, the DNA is TGCAGCGTTGAAGAATGGGGTAGCGGCACAGATACGCAGTATTTT.

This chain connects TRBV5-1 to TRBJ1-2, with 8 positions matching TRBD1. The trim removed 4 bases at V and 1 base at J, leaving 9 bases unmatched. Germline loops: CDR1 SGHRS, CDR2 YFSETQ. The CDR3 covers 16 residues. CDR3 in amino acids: CASSGGTGLDNYGYTF. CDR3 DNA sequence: TGCGCCAGCAGCGGCGGGACAGGCTTGGATAACTATGGCTACACCTTC.

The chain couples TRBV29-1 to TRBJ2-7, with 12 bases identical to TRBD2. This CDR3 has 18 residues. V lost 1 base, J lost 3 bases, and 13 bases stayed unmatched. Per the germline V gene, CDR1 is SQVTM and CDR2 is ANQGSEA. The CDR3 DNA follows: TGCAGCGTTGAAGTCAGGGATGCGACTAGCGGGAGCATCTACGAGCAGTACTTC. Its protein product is CSVEVRDATSGSIYEQYF.

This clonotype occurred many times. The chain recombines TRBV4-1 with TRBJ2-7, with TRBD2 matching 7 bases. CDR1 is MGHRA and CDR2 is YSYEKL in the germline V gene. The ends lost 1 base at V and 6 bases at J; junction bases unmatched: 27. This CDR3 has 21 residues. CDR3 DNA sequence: TGCGCCAGCAGCCAAGTCGAGGGACGGGGGGTGAAAGGCCCTCTCCTGAGCGAGCAGTACTTC. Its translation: CASSQVEGRGVKGPLLSEQYF.

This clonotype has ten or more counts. In DNA form, the CDR3 reads TGTGCCAGCAGCCTCGGGGGTTTGTACTACGAGCAGTACTTC. Its protein product is CASSLGGLYYEQYF. V gene TRBV7-9 combines with J gene TRBJ2-7; D is possibly TRBD2 (6 bases). Germline V lookup: CDR1 SEHNR, CDR2 FQNEAQ (reference sequence). The CDR3 has 14 amino acids. Trimming cost V 5 bases and J 3 bases, with 14 bases left between them.

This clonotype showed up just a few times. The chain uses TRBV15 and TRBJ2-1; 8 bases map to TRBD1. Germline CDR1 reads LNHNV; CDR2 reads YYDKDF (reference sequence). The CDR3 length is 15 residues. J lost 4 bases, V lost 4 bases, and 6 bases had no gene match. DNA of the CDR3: TGTGCCACCAGCACCGACAGGGGCGCATACAATGAGCAGTTCTTC. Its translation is CATSTDRGAYNEQFF.

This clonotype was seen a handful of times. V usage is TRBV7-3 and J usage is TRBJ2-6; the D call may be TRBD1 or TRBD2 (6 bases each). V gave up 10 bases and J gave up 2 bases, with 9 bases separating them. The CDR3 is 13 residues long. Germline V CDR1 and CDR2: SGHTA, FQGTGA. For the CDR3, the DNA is TGTGCCACCCGGGGGCCTGGGGCCAACGTCCTGACTTTC. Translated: CATRGPGANVLTF.

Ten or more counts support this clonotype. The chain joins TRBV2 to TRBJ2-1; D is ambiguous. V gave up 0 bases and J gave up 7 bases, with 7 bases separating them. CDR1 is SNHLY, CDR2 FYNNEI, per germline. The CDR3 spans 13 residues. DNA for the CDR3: TGTGCCAGCAGTGAAGCGCCAATAAATGAGCAGTTCTTC. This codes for CASSEAPINEQFF.

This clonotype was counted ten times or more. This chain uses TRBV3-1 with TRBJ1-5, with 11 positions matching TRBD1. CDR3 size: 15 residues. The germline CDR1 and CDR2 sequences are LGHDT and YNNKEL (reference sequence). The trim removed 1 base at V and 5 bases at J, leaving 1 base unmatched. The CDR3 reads CASSQGDRGDQPQHF. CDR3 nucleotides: TGTGCCAGCAGCCAAGGGGACAGGGGGGATCAGCCCCAGCATTTT.

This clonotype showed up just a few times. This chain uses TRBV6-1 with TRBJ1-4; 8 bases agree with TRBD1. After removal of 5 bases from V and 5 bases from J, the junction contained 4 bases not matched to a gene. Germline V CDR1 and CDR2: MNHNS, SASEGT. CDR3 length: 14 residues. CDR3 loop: CASSPGTGNEKLFF. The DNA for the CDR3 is TGTGCCAGCAGTCCTGGGACAGGAAATGAAAAACTGTTTTTT.

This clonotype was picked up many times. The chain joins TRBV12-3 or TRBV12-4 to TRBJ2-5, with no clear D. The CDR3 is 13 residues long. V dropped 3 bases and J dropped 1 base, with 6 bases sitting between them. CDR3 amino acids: CASSFASQETQYF. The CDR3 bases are TGTGCCAGCAGTTTTGCCAGCCAAGAGACCCAGTACTTC.

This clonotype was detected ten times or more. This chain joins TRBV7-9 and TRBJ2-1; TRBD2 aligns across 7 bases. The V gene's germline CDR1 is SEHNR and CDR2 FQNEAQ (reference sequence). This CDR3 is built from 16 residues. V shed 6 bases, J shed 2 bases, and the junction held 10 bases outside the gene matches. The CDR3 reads CASSFAGVGPYNEQFF. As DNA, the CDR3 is TGTGCCAGCAGTTTCGCGGGAGTGGGCCCCTACAATGAGCAGTTCTTC.